This paragraph covers one T cell receptor (beta chain) sequence. Its specificity is not known. This entry comes from a study of identical twins' blood T cells. Study-level background: About 50 million reads came from around twelve libraries, six alpha, six beta.

TCRdb reprocessed the 5' RACE reads with MiXCR, giving one entry per CDR3 protein. The sample has roughly 340,000 distinct CDR3 sequences; more than 25% are singletons. The germline V gene has CDR1 SNHLY and CDR2 FYNNEI. Losses at the gene ends were 8 bases for V and 2 bases for J; bases not matched to a gene: 1. CDR3 length: 14 amino acids. Broader study findings: Shared CDR3 clonotype counts between two donors mainly tracked the product of their cloneset sizes, twins included. Abundant TCRbeta CDR3s overlapped more between twins than with unrelated donors. Twins reportedly had markedly more similar V usage than unrelated donors, even among out-of-frame TCRbeta clonotypes.

The receptor comes from a woman aged 18-49 years in good health. This rearrangement joins TRBV2 to TRBJ2-3; 13 bases fit TRBD2. The sample comprised PBMCs. The CDR3 nucleotides are TGTGCCAGCGGACTAGCGGGGGTCACAGATACGCAGTATTTT. Its protein is CASGLAGVTDTQYF.